The 6 T cell receptor beta chains listed next were all sequenced from one sample in a study of shared clonotypes between healthy human individuals. TCRdb keeps only in-frame clones here, not all; method: immunoSEQ multiplex PCR. Of roughly 2,300,000 clones in the sample, around 93% were seen once. Sequencing was done on a sample of naive CD4+ T cells from PBMCs. Subset defined: CD45RA+ positively selected. Source of these receptors: a man aged 18-30 years in good health. Some clones in this sample may be carry-over from other donors' samples.

This clone was seen a single time. V is TRBV28 and J is TRBJ2-7, with a weak D call TRBD1 (6 bases). The V end was cut by 4 bases, the J end by 4 bases, with 11 bases between. Looked up from germline, CDR1 is MDHEN and CDR2 is SYDVKM. The CDR3 has 13 amino acids. The chain's CDR3 is CASSSTGIYEQYF. The CDR3 DNA reads as TGTGCCAGCAGTTCTACAGGGATTTACGAGCAGTACTTC.

The chain employs TRBV11-2 and TRBJ2-5; 9 bases map to TRBD1. There are 15 residues in the CDR3. The ends lost 6 bases at V and 4 bases at J; junction bases unmatched: 9. The germline CDR1 and CDR2 sequences are SGHAT and FQNNGV. The CDR3 loop is CASRTYRGRGETQYF. The CDR3 region has the DNA TGTGCCAGCAGAACTTACAGGGGGCGGGGAGAGACCCAGTACTTC.

The chain uses TRBV2 and TRBJ2-3; unclear D gene. The CDR3 has 16 residues. Trimming took off 3 bases at V and 0 bases at J, with 13 bases between the two ends. Looked up from germline, CDR1 is SNHLY and CDR2 is FYNNEI. CDR3 DNA: TGTGCCAGCAGTGATTGGTCGGTAGCTAGCACAGATACGCAGTATTTT. Amino acid sequence: CASSDWSVASTDTQYF.

The chain links TRBV5-1 to TRBJ2-2; maybe TRBD1 (6 bases). V was cut by 4 bases and J by 1 base, with 11 bases left in between. CDR1 is SGHRS and CDR2 is YFSETQ in the germline V gene. CDR3 length: 15 residues. Written as DNA, the CDR3 is TGCGCCAGCAGCCCTCCGACAGGGAACACCGGGGAGCTGTTTTTT. It translates to CASSPPTGNTGELFF.

The genes are TRBV9 and TRBJ2-2; TRBD2 agrees at 8 bases. The CDR3 contains 15 residues. The V segment lost 0 bases and the J segment 6 bases; nucleotides outside the gene matches: 4. CDR1 is SGDLS and CDR2 is YYNGEE in the germline V gene. The CDR3 DNA reads TGTGCCAGCAGCGTAGACATCGGGAGGGCCGGGGAGCTGTTTTTT. It codes for CASSVDIGRAGELFF. Full variable domain (outside the CDR3, taken from reference TRBV9 and TRBJ2-2): DSGVTQTPKHLITATGQRVTLRCSPRSGDLSVYWYQQSLDQGLQFLIQYYNGEERAKGNILERFSAQQFPDLHSELNLSSLELGDSALYFCASSVDIGRAGELFFGEGSRLTVL.

The genes are TRBV7-9 and TRBJ2-7; 14 positions agree with TRBD2. CDR1 and CDR2 (germline): SEHNR, FQNEAQ (reference sequence). The CDR3 sequence is 18 residues long. V lost 5 bases to trimming and J lost 2 bases; unmatched junction nucleotides: 11. In DNA, the CDR3 is TGTGCCAGCAGCCCCTTACCGGGACTAGCGGGAGAGGCCTACGAGCAGTACTTC. Amino acids: CASSPLPGLAGEAYEQYF.